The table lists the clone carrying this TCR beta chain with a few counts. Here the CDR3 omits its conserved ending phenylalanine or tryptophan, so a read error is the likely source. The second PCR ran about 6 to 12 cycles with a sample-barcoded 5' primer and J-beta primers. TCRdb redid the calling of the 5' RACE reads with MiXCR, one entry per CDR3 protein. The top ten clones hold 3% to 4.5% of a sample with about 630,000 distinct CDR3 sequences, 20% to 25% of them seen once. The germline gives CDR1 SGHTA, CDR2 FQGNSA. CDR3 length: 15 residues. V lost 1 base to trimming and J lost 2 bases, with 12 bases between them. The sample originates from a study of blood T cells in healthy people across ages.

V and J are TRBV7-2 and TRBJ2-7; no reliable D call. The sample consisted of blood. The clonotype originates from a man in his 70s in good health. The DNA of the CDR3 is TGTGCCAGCAGCTTAGGTTTGCTTCGGGCCTACGAGCAGTACATC. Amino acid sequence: CASSLGLLRAYEQYI.